These 24 T cell receptor beta chains share one sample of origin, sequenced in a study of blood T cell repertoires in COVID-19. The method was immunoSEQ multiplex PCR; TCRdb's version includes in-frame clones alone and lacks a portion of them. The sample lists under 30,000 clones; about 90% were seen once. The sequenced material came from peripheral blood. These TCRs come from a man in his forties or fifties with active COVID-19.

This chain links TRBV24-1 with TRBJ2-3; no definite D call. The CDR3 runs 14 residues. The V end was cut by 6 bases, the J end by 4 bases, with 13 bases between. Germline CDR1 is KGHDR and CDR2 is SFDVKD. The CDR3 nucleotides are TGTGCCACCAGTTTTGGCGGAGTTCCAGATACGCAGTATTTT. This sequence encodes CATSFGGVPDTQYF.

The gene calls are TRBV19 and TRBJ1-6; D not resolved. CDR1 is LNHDA and CDR2 is SQIVND in the germline V gene (reference sequence). CDR3 length: 14 amino acids. V shed 9 bases and J shed 6 bases, with 15 bases lying between them. The CDR3 sequence: CASSLRVFNSPLHF. The CDR3 bases are TGTGCCAGCTCGTTACGAGTATTTAATTCACCCCTCCACTTT.

In its sample, this clone was seen once. The chain is built from TRBV27 and TRBJ2-1; 13 bases agree with TRBD2. CDR3 size: 14 residues. V dropped 4 bases and J dropped 8; count of bases not matched to a gene: 2. Germline assignment: CDR1 MNHEY and CDR2 SMNVEV (reference sequence). Written as DNA, the CDR3 is TGTGCCAGCAGTTATGGACTAGCGGGAGATGAGCAGTTCTTC. This sequence encodes CASSYGLAGDEQFF.

The rearrangement joins TRBV6-1 to TRBJ1-5, with D perhaps TRBD1 (5 bases). This CDR3 is 17 amino acids long. V was trimmed by 4 bases and J by 0 bases, leaving 16 bases between them. The V gene's germline CDR1 is MNHNS and CDR2 SASEGT. The CDR3 coding sequence is TGTGCCAGCAGTGGCGGGGGAAAACCTTATAGCAATCAGCCCCAGCATTTT. This gives the protein CASSGGGKPYSNQPQHF.

The chain uses TRBV27 and TRBJ2-5; a possible D gene is TRBD2 (5 bases). CDR3 length: 14 residues. Germline V gene lookup returns CDR1 MNHEY and CDR2 SMNVEV (reference sequence). The ends were cut back, 4 bases at V and 5 bases at J, with 14 bases in the middle. CDR3 in amino acids: CASSSMGVWETQYF. The CDR3 region has the DNA TGTGCCAGCAGTTCAATGGGAGTTTGGGAGACCCAGTACTTC.

V usage is TRBV6-5 and J usage is TRBJ2-7; weak D call: TRBD1 (6 bases). CDR1 MNHEY and CDR2 SVGAGI come from the germline V gene. Trimming pared 6 bases from V and 3 bases from J, leaving 18 bases between. The CDR3 is made up of 15 amino acids. CDR3 loop: CASSVVGTPLYEQYF. Here the CDR3 DNA reads TGTGCCAGCAGCGTGGTAGGGACACCACTCTACGAGCAGTACTTC.

The chain couples TRBV7-9 to TRBJ2-3; maybe TRBD1 (5 bases). V was cut by 5 bases and J by 2 bases, with 17 bases left in between. This CDR3 region has 16 residues. Per germline, CDR1 SEHNR and CDR2 FQNEAQ (reference sequence). The CDR3, as DNA: TGTGCCAGCAGCACACAGGACACTTGGGACACAGATACGCAGTATTTT. Its translation is CASSTQDTWDTDTQYF.

This chain connects TRBV13 to TRBJ2-7, with 8 bases identical to TRBD2. Germline CDR1 PRHDT, CDR2 FYEKMQ (reference sequence). J lost 3 bases, V lost 3 bases, and 7 bases had no gene match. The CDR3 has 15 amino acids. In DNA, the CDR3 is TGTGCCAGCAGCTTTCTTATTAGCGGGGACTACGAGCAGTACTTC. It specifies CASSFLISGDYEQYF.

This rearrangement joins TRBV2 to TRBJ1-2; D possibly corresponds to TRBD1 (5 bases). Germline CDR1 and CDR2: SNHLY and FYNNEI. The V end was cut by 3 bases, the J end by 5 bases, with 13 bases between. The CDR3 loop spans 14 amino acids. The CDR3 here is CASSETGGTYGYTF. The CDR3 coding sequence is TGTGCCAGCAGTGAGACGGGGGGTACTTATGGCTACACCTTC.

The chain links TRBV7-8 to TRBJ1-5; D gene unclear. CDR1 is SGHVS, CDR2 FQNEAQ, per germline. The CDR3 runs to 13 residues. The germline V and J ends were trimmed by 1 base and 5 bases, with 6 bases remaining between them. DNA of the CDR3: TGTGCCAGCAGCTTAGTGCAGGATCAGCCCCAGCATTTT. Protein sequence: CASSLVQDQPQHF.

The V and J genes are TRBV19 and TRBJ2-2; 10 positions match TRBD1. The CDR3 is made up of 15 amino acids. Germline V gene lookup returns CDR1 LNHDA and CDR2 SQIVND (reference sequence). Trimming took 5 bases from V and 5 from J; bases not matched to a gene: 5. Written as DNA, the CDR3 is TGTGCCAGTAGTCCGACAGGGGGCCGGACCGGGGAGCTGTTTTTT. Residues: CASSPTGGRTGELFF.

J is TRBJ1-1 and V is TRBV6-5; D is unresolved. V lost 7 bases and J lost 5, with 11 bases in between. Germline V gene data show CDR1 as MNHEY and CDR2 as SVGAGI. The CDR3 extends over 12 amino acids. CDR3 region: CASTPIRTEAFF. CDR3 in DNA: TGTGCCAGCACTCCCATTCGGACTGAAGCTTTCTTT.

This clone showed up just once. The V call is TRBV19, the J call TRBJ1-4; TRBD1 matches at 11 bases. The CDR3 consists of 15 residues. The V gene's germline CDR1 is LNHDA and CDR2 SQIVND (reference sequence). V lost 6 bases and J lost 8; bases outside the gene matches: 8. CDR3 residues: CASRKDRGLGEKLFF. For the CDR3, the DNA is TGTGCCAGTAGGAAGGACAGGGGGCTCGGGGAAAAACTGTTTTTT.

This chain uses TRBV7-3 with TRBJ1-2; perhaps TRBD1 as D (6 bases). The germline gives CDR1 SGHTA, CDR2 FQGTGA. The CDR3 contains 15 residues. The V gene lost 4 bases and the J gene lost 4 bases, with 16 bases spanning the gap. CDR3 protein: CASSSPGQRIYGYTF. The DNA of the CDR3 is TGTGCCAGCAGCTCCCCCGGACAGAGGATCTATGGCTACACCTTC.

The chain links TRBV4-2 to TRBJ2-5, with 9 bases that match TRBD2. Germline-derived CDR1 and CDR2 are LGHNA and YNFKEQ. V lost 8 bases, J lost 5 bases, and 21 bases stayed unmatched. The CDR3 loop spans 18 amino acids. CDR3 protein: CASPTLAGMGPRGETQYF. The CDR3 nucleotides read TGTGCCAGCCCTACGCTAGCGGGAATGGGGCCTAGGGGGGAGACCCAGTACTTC.

The gene calls are TRBV5-6 and TRBJ2-1; 9 bases align to TRBD2. V trimming: 6 bases; J trimming: 0 bases; junction bases outside the gene matches: 10. Germline-derived CDR1 and CDR2 are SGHDT and YYEEEE. CDR3 length: 17 amino acids. CDR3 bases: TGTGCCAGCAATTACCAAGCGGGGGGTAGCTCCTACAATGAGCAGTTCTTC. It codes for CASNYQAGGSSYNEQFF.

This rearrangement joins TRBV18 to TRBJ2-1, with D hard to call. CDR3 length: 13 residues. From germline, CDR1 is KGHSH and CDR2 LQKENI. Between the trimmed V and J ends, which lost 0 bases and 8 bases, there was a span of 8 bases. CDR3 nucleotide sequence: TGTGCCAGCTCACCACCGTCCCTCTATGAGCAGTTCTTC. Translating it yields CASSPPSLYEQFF.

The V and J genes are TRBV4-2 and TRBJ2-3; 12 positions match TRBD2. The J segment lost 0 bases and the V segment lost 4 bases, leaving 5 bases of the junction unmatched. The germline V gene has CDR1 LGHNA and CDR2 YNFKEQ. This CDR3 is built from 17 residues. The CDR3 DNA sequence: TGTGCCAGCAGCCTAGGACTAGCGGGGACGAGCACAGATACGCAGTATTTT. Amino acids: CASSLGLAGTSTDTQYF.

The rearrangement joins TRBV5-1 to TRBJ2-1; 12 bases fit TRBD1. CDR1 and CDR2 (germline): SGHRS, YFSETQ. V lost 4 bases and J lost 9; bases outside the gene matches: 8. The CDR3 totals 15 residues. In nucleotides, the CDR3 is TGCGCCAGCAGCCCTGGGGGACAGGGGGCAGGTGAGCAGTTCTTC. This translates into CASSPGGQGAGEQFF.

The chain is built from TRBV7-2 and TRBJ1-5, with unresolved D. The V end lost 3 bases, the J end lost 5 bases, and 8 bases lay between the germline ends. Looked up from germline, CDR1 is SGHTA and CDR2 is FQGNSA. There are 13 residues in the CDR3. CDR3 in DNA: TGTGCCAGCAGCTTGTCGGCGGATCAGCCCCAGCATTTT. Its translation is CASSLSADQPQHF.

The chain combines TRBV7-8 with TRBJ2-3, with 9 bases fitting TRBD2. The ends lost 1 base at V and 0 bases at J; junction bases unmatched: 8. Per germline, CDR1 SGHVS and CDR2 FQNEAQ. This CDR3 is 18 amino acids long. This CDR3 is CASSLDSASGTSTDTQYF. The CDR3 DNA is TGTGCCAGCAGCTTAGATTCGGCTAGCGGGACTAGCACAGATACGCAGTATTTT.

The V call is TRBV28, the J call TRBJ2-7; D possibly corresponds to TRBD2 (7 bases). Trimming cost V 5 bases and J 3 bases, with 20 bases left between them. This CDR3 comprises 16 residues. The germline V gene has CDR1 MDHEN and CDR2 SYDVKM. The CDR3, as DNA: TGTGCCAGCAGTCTGGGGGGGGCATGGGGGGGCTACGAGCAGTACTTC. This codes for CASSLGGAWGGYEQYF. The entire variable domain, with the rest obtained from reference TRBV28 and TRBJ2-7, is as follows: DVKVTQSSRYLVKRTGEKVFLECVQDMDHENMFWYRQDPGLGLRLIYFSYDVKMKEKGDIPEGYSVSREKKERFSLILESASTNQTSMYLCASSLGGAWGGYEQYFGPGTRLTVT.

V usage is TRBV28 and J usage is TRBJ2-6, with D unclear. Trimming took off 1 base at V and 2 bases at J, with 15 bases between the two ends. The CDR3 has 18 amino acids. Per germline, CDR1 MDHEN and CDR2 SYDVKM. CDR3 sequence: CASSLLWIDKPGANVLTF. The CDR3 nucleotides are TGTGCCAGCAGTTTATTATGGATAGACAAGCCTGGGGCCAACGTCCTGACTTTC. Together with reference TRBV28 and TRBJ2-6, the CDR3 gives the full variable domain: DVKVTQSSRYLVKRTGEKVFLECVQDMDHENMFWYRQDPGLGLRLIYFSYDVKMKEKGDIPEGYSVSREKKERFSLILESASTNQTSMYLCASSLLWIDKPGANVLTFGAGSRLTVL.

The CDR3 reads CASSQDRGAEAFF. For the CDR3, the DNA is TGTGCCAGCAGCCAAGACAGGGGCGCTGAAGCTTTCTTT. This chain connects TRBV14 to TRBJ1-1; a weak D match, TRBD1 (6 bases). V dropped 0 bases and J dropped 6 bases, with 8 bases sitting between them. The CDR3 covers 13 residues. CDR1 is SGHDN and CDR2 is FVKESK in the germline V gene.